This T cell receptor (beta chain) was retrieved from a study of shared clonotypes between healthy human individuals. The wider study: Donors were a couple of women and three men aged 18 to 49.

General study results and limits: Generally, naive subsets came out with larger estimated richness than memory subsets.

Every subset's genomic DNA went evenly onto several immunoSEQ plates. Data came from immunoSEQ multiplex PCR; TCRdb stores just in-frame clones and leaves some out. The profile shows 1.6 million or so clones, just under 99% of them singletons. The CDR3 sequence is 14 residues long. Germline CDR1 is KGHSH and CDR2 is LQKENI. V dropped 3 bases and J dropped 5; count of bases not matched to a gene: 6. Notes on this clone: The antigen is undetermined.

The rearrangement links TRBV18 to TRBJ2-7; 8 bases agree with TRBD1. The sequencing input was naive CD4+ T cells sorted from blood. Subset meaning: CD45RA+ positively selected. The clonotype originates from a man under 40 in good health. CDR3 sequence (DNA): TGTGCCAGCTCACCGACAGGGGTCGACCACGAGCAGTACTTC. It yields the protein CASSPTGVDHEQYF.